This T cell receptor (beta chain) derives from a study of T cell changes during pregnancy in multiple sclerosis. On this clone: One end of the junction does not line up with germline, which may come from a read error.

The data were produced by immunoSEQ multiplex PCR, yet TCRdb's version contains in-frame clones alone and is incomplete. The top ten clones hold roughly 1.4% of a sample with some 80,000 clones, roughly nine tenths of them seen once. The length of the CDR3 is 14 residues. The germline V gene has CDR1 SNHLY and CDR2 FYNNEI. Specimen: peripheral blood, collected before pregnancy. The chain couples TRBV2 to TRBJ2-1; D perhaps matches TRBD2 (5 bases). The TCR comes from a female donor with multiple sclerosis, enrolled in a pregnancy study. As DNA, the CDR3 is TGTGCCAGCAGTGAAGTTAGTAGGGAGACCCGGAGCATCTTC. Translated: CASSEVSRETRSIF.